A selection of T cell receptor beta chains follows, all from one sample in a study of blood T cell repertoires in COVID-19. TCRdb's copy holds only in-frame clones and misses some; the assay was immunoSEQ multiplex PCR. This sample carries 170,000 or so clones, approximately 86% of them seen once, and the ten largest clones take 2.7%. Specimen: peripheral blood. These receptors came from a man between 35 and 55 years old with active or convalescent COVID-19. CDR3s include the opening cysteine and the closing phenylalanine or tryptophan. The D gene is left open where the match is weak. Clone size is shown for a subset of rows, as once, few, many or a class of expanded clone.

CASSEYRNRGSQETQYF | TGTGCCAGCAGTGAATATAGGAACAGGGGATCCCAAGAGACCCAGTACTTC | TRBJ2-5 | - | TRBV25-1 | TRBD1
CASSMGLTGENTEAFF | TGTGCCAGTAGTATGGGGCTGACAGGAGAGAACACTGAAGCTTTCTTT | TRBJ1-1 | - | TRBV19 | -
CASRPSPDSRVPHF | TGTGCCAGCAGGCCCTCCCCGGACAGCCGCGTCCCGCATTTT | TRBJ1-5 | - | TRBV2 | -
CASSLEVAGKVIQYF | TGTGCCAGCAGCTTAGAGGTGGCAGGAAAAGTGATCCAGTACTTC | TRBJ2-5 | once | TRBV11-3 | -
CASSILAGMNTGELFF | TGTGCCAGCAGTATACTAGCGGGGATGAACACCGGGGAGCTGTTTTTT | TRBJ2-2 | - | TRBV28 | TRBD2
CASSRVAGGEQYF | TGTGCCAGCAGTCGAGTGGCGGGAGGCGAGCAGTACTTC | TRBJ2-7 | - | TRBV27 | TRBD2
CASSIREPYEQYF | TGTGCCAGTAGTATTCGGGAACCCTACGAGCAGTACTTC | TRBJ2-7 | few | TRBV19 | -
CASSLFSGQGHTAEYF | TGCGCCAGCAGCTTGTTCTCGGGACAGGGACATACGGCGGAGTACTTC | TRBJ2-7 | - | TRBV5-1 | TRBD1
CASSYGTRTDTQYF | TGTGCCAGCAGTTACGGGACTAGGACAGATACGCAGTATTTT | TRBJ2-3 | - | TRBV28 | TRBD2
CASSPTGRVNTEAFF | TGTGCCAGCAGCCCAACAGGGAGGGTGAACACTGAAGCTTTCTTT | TRBJ1-1 | - | TRBV3-1/TRBV3-2 | -
CASSRTGGAGTGELFF | TGTGCCAGCAGTCGCACAGGGGGCGCGGGCACCGGGGAGCTGTTTTTT | TRBJ2-2 | - | TRBV7-8 | TRBD1
CASSFSPNEKLFF | TGTGCCAGCAGCTTTAGTCCTAATGAAAAACTGTTTTTT | TRBJ1-4 | - | TRBV5-8 | -
CASSVSGGNTDTQYF | TGTGCCAGCAGCGTATCAGGGGGAAACACAGATACGCAGTATTTT | TRBJ2-3 | - | TRBV9 | TRBD1
CASSSPGWVGGSSYEQYF | TGTGCCAGCAGTTCGCCCGGGTGGGTTGGGGGCAGTTCCTACGAGCAGTACTTC | TRBJ2-7 | - | TRBV7-3 | -
CASSLDSGDEAFF | TGTGCCAGCAGCCTGGACAGTGGTGATGAAGCTTTCTTT | TRBJ1-1 | - | TRBV7-9 | -
CATSDAGTGGEKLFF | TGTGCCACCAGTGACGCCGGGACAGGGGGTGAAAAACTGTTTTTT | TRBJ1-4 | few | TRBV24-1 | TRBD1
CASSPRQGANTEAFF | TGTGCCAGCTCACCTAGACAGGGGGCAAACACTGAAGCTTTCTTT | TRBJ1-1 | - | TRBV18 | TRBD1
CASSLVPGGTEAFF | TGTGCCAGCAGCTTGGTGCCGGGTGGCACTGAAGCTTTCTTT | TRBJ1-1 | - | TRBV5-4 | -
CASSPAGWSEQFF | TGTGCCAGCAGCCCAGCAGGGTGGAGTGAGCAGTTCTTC | TRBJ2-1 | - | TRBV5-8 | -
CASRVNRGGTEAFF | TGTGCCAGCAGAGTAAACAGGGGCGGCACTGAAGCTTTCTTT | TRBJ1-1 | - | TRBV19 | TRBD1
CASSLGSGGGGSNYEQYF | TGCGCCAGCAGTCTAGGTTCGGGGGGGGGCGGATCGAACTACGAGCAGTACTTC | TRBJ2-7 | - | TRBV23-1 | TRBD2
CASSYLAGTNYGYTF | TGTGCCAGCAGTTACTTAGCCGGCACTAACTATGGCTACACCTTC | TRBJ1-2 | - | TRBV6-6 | -
CASSHGTSRPPRNEQFF | TGTGCCAGCAGCCATGGGACTAGCCGCCCTCCTAGGAATGAGCAGTTCTTC | TRBJ2-1 | - | TRBV13 | TRBD2
CASSEFYGGMQPQHF | TGTGCCAGCAGTGAATTCTATGGGGGGATGCAGCCCCAGCATTTT | TRBJ1-5 | - | TRBV2 | -
CASSKAGGQWGTQYF | TGTGCCAGCAGTAAAGCGGGGGGGCAGTGGGGTACGCAGTATTTT | TRBJ2-3 | - | TRBV6-2/TRBV6-3 | TRBD2
CASGETFKGGYTF | TGTGCCAGCGGGGAGACCTTCAAGGGTGGCTACACCTTC | TRBJ1-2 | - | TRBV9 | -
CASSGSPTTGGHEQYF | TGTGCCAGCAGCGGCTCCCCGACGACAGGGGGCCACGAGCAGTACTTC | TRBJ2-7 | - | TRBV7-8 | TRBD1
CSVDRGLYEAFF | TGCAGCGTTGACAGGGGGCTATATGAAGCTTTCTTT | TRBJ1-1 | - | TRBV29-1 | TRBD1
CASSRDRVIEAFF | TGTGCCAGCAGCAGGGACAGGGTAATTGAAGCTTTCTTT | TRBJ1-1 | few | TRBV5-4 | TRBD1
CAGSGTALGEQYF | TGTGCCGGGTCCGGGACAGCATTGGGCGAGCAGTACTTC | TRBJ2-7 | - | TRBV6-5 | TRBD1
CASTEPGQPNTEAFF | TGCGCCAGCACCGAACCGGGACAGCCGAACACTGAAGCTTTCTTT | TRBJ1-1 | - | TRBV5-1 | TRBD1
CSVEAAAGGPIF | TGCAGCGTTGAAGCAGCGGCGGGGGGGCCGATCTTC | TRBJ2-1 | - | TRBV29-1 | TRBD2
CASSDWGQGISYTF | TGTGCCAGCAGTGACTGGGGACAGGGTATAAGCTACACCTTC | TRBJ1-2 | - | TRBV25-1 | TRBD1
CATSRSQGMNTEAFF | TGTGCCACCAGCAGATCCCAGGGAATGAACACTGAAGCTTTCTTT | TRBJ1-1 | few | TRBV15 | -
CASSPARDRGSETQYF | TGTGCCAGCAGTCCAGCCCGGGACAGGGGTTCGGAGACCCAGTACTTC | TRBJ2-5 | - | TRBV7-6 | TRBD1
CATSEGGTATEAFF | TGTGCCACCAGTGAAGGAGGGACAGCCACTGAAGCTTTCTTT | TRBJ1-1 | once | TRBV24-1 | TRBD1
CAVQGNTGELFF | TGTGCCGTACAGGGAAACACCGGGGAGCTGTTTTTT | TRBJ2-2 | - | TRBV3-1/TRBV3-2 | -
CASSEEGVWTVTPLHF | TGTGCCAGCAGTGAAGAAGGGGTATGGACGGTGACACCCCTCCACTTT | TRBJ1-6 | - | TRBV6-1 | -
CASSQEALAGVNTGELFF | TGCGCCAGCAGCCAAGAGGCGCTAGCGGGGGTCAACACCGGGGAGCTGTTTTTT | TRBJ2-2 | - | TRBV4-1 | TRBD2
CAWSVSGHTGELFF | TGTGCCTGGAGTGTTAGCGGGCACACCGGGGAGCTGTTTTTT | TRBJ2-2 | - | TRBV30 | TRBD2
CASSVGQFSNQPQHF | TGCGCCAGCAGCGTCGGACAGTTTAGCAATCAGCCCCAGCATTTT | TRBJ1-5 | - | TRBV5-1 | -
CASSPDRVSPLHF | TGTGCCAGCAGTCCAGACAGGGTTTCACCCCTCCACTTT | TRBJ1-6 | - | TRBV12-3/TRBV12-4 | TRBD1